Listed here are 20 T cell receptor beta chains from one sample, sequenced in a study of blood T cell repertoires in COVID-19 (dated by TCRdb to the early 2020s). The method behind the library was the immunoSEQ multiplex PCR assay. TCRdb re-hosts the immuneACCESS table, in-frame sequences only. Its copies lack some clones; in the studies checked, an unresolved V gene accounts for under half of them, and the cause for the rest is not known. This sample has about 300,000 clones in its table, and about 85% of those were observed once. The top ten clonotypes cover around 2% of the sample. The sequenced sample consisted of PBMCs or T cells enriched from blood (not recorded which). Receptor source: a woman in her 30s who had been exposed to COVID-19.

The chain recombines TRBV18 with TRBJ2-2; D gene uncertain. Deletions cut 1 base from V and 7 bases from J, with 7 bases between. CDR3 length equals 13 residues. The germline gives CDR1 KGHSH, CDR2 LQKENI. CDR3 bases: TGTGCCAGCTCACCACGAGAAATCGGGGAGCTGTTTTTT. Residues: CASSPREIGELFF.

The V call is TRBV6-6, the J call TRBJ1-2; D is possibly TRBD1 (5 bases). This CDR3 spans 17 amino acids. Germline CDR1 reads MNHNY; CDR2 reads SVGAGI (reference sequence). Deletions cut 5 bases from V and 12 bases from J, with 31 bases between. Here the CDR3 reads CASSHQFEGLRYRGHTF. The CDR3 DNA follows: TGTGCCAGCAGTCACCAGTTTGAGGGACTTCGCTATCGGGGCCACACCTTC.

The gene calls are TRBV28 and TRBJ2-7; TRBD2 is a possible D gene (7 bases). The CDR3 spans 15 residues. Germline assignment: CDR1 MDHEN and CDR2 SYDVKM. The germline V and J ends were trimmed by 3 bases and 6 bases, with 18 bases remaining between them. This CDR3 is CASSLRGGGRGEQYF. CDR3 in DNA: TGTGCCAGCAGTTTGAGAGGGGGAGGGCGCGGCGAGCAGTACTTC.

This rearrangement joins TRBV5-1 to TRBJ1-4; 8 bases agree with TRBD1. Germline CDR1 and CDR2: SGHRS and YFSETQ. This CDR3 has 16 amino acids. Trimming removed 4 bases from V and 8 bases from J; junction bases left unmatched: 13. CDR3: CASSPYSGTGGEKLFF. CDR3 in DNA: TGCGCCAGCAGCCCCTACTCCGGGACAGGTGGAGAAAAACTGTTTTTT. Full variable domain (remainder filled in from reference TRBV5-1 and TRBJ1-4): KAGVTQTPRYLIKTRGQQVTLSCSPISGHRSVSWYQQTPGQGLQFLFEYFSETQRNKGNFPGRFSGRQFSNSRSEMNVSTLELGDSALYLCASSPYSGTGGEKLFFGSGTQLSVL.

The V gene is TRBV7-9, the J gene TRBJ2-3; TRBD2 matches at 11 bases. The V and J ends lost 8 bases and 8 bases, in that order; junction bases with no gene match: 15. The germline V gene has CDR1 SEHNR and CDR2 FQNEAQ (reference sequence). This CDR3 is built from 16 residues. The CDR3 region is CASPPRSGGGKGTQYF. CDR3 coding DNA: TGTGCCAGCCCCCCCCGTAGCGGGGGGGGGAAGGGTACGCAGTATTTT.

The chain employs TRBV28 and TRBJ2-1, with TRBD2 matching 11 bases. CDR3 length: 15 amino acids. V was clipped by 2 bases and J by 16 bases; unmatched bases: 13. The V gene's germline CDR1 is MDHEN and CDR2 SYDVKM. The CDR3 reads CASSLPPDSGRASFF. CDR3 bases: TGTGCCAGCAGTTTACCCCCCGATAGCGGGAGGGCCTCCTTCTTC.

This chain joins TRBV5-1 and TRBJ1-1; 9 bases are shared with TRBD1. The CDR3 sequence is 14 residues long. V was pared by 7 bases and J by 2 bases, with 6 bases of the junction left unmatched. Germline CDR1 and CDR2: SGHRS and YFSETQ. DNA of the CDR3: TGCGCCAGCGGACAGGGGAATCTAAACACTGAAGCTTTCTTT. Its protein product is CASGQGNLNTEAFF.

The DNA of the CDR3 is TGCGCCAGCAGTCTTGGACTAGGGCAAAACAATGAGCAGTTCTTC. Translated: CASSLGLGQNNEQFF. This chain links TRBV4-3 with TRBJ2-1, with 7 positions matching TRBD2. Unmatched junction bases numbered 10, after V lost 6 bases and J lost 5 bases. Germline values: CDR1 LGHNA, CDR2 YSLEER. The length of the CDR3 is 15 residues.

This chain joins TRBV28 and TRBJ2-2; TRBD2 might be the D (5 bases). Germline CDR1 is MDHEN and CDR2 is SYDVKM. V lost 5 bases and J lost 4, with 20 bases in between. There are 17 residues in the CDR3. This CDR3 reads CASSKPARPGSTGELFF. Here the CDR3 DNA reads TGTGCCAGCAGTAAACCAGCCCGACCGGGGTCCACCGGGGAGCTGTTTTTT.

The chain carries TRBV28 and TRBJ1-2; D not resolved. The CDR3 sequence is 14 residues long. The V gene lost 8 bases and the J gene lost 2 bases, with 15 bases spanning the gap. Germline values: CDR1 MDHEN, CDR2 SYDVKM. The CDR3 DNA reads TGTGCCAGCGTCGACGGGATTCGGAACTATGGCTACACCTTC. Amino acid sequence: CASVDGIRNYGYTF.

This chain links TRBV12-5 with TRBJ1-2, with TRBD1 matching 7 bases. V lost 4 bases to trimming and J lost 2 bases; unmatched junction nucleotides: 7. Germline lookup yields CDR1 LGHNT and CDR2 FRNRAP. The CDR3 covers 15 residues. The CDR3 spells CASGSSGTANYGYTF. The CDR3 DNA reads TGTGCTAGTGGTTCGTCCGGGACAGCGAACTATGGCTACACCTTC.

This chain links TRBV5-1 with TRBJ2-5; 14 positions agree with TRBD2. This CDR3 has 17 amino acids. Germline V CDR1 and CDR2: SGHRS, YFSETQ. V lost 2 bases to trimming and J lost 1 base; unmatched junction nucleotides: 4. CDR3 loop: CASSFRTSGGSQETQYF. Written as DNA, the CDR3 is TGCGCCAGCAGCTTTCGGACTAGCGGGGGGTCCCAAGAGACCCAGTACTTC.

The chain links TRBV12-1 to TRBJ1-3. TRBV12-1 is a listed pseudogene. CDR3 length: 13 amino acids. This CDR3 is CASSLLPRNTIYF. Here the CDR3 DNA reads TGTGCCAGCAGCTTACTACCGCGAAACACCATATATTTT.

The chain recombines TRBV20-1 with TRBJ2-1; possibly TRBD2 for D (6 bases). This CDR3 region has 13 residues. Germline CDR1 and CDR2: DFQATT and SNEGSKA (reference sequence). Trimming stripped 6 bases from V and 1 base from J, with 10 bases between. CDR3 residues: CSASSGSYNEQFF. The CDR3 region has the DNA TGCAGTGCCAGTAGCGGATCCTACAATGAGCAGTTCTTC.

V gene TRBV29-1 combines with J gene TRBJ1-2; no clear D. Germline V gives CDR1 SQVTM, CDR2 ANQGSEA. The CDR3 has 14 residues. The ends were cut back, 7 bases at V and 0 bases at J, with 15 bases in the middle. The CDR3 bases are TGCAGCGGGGGAGATAGGCTAGCTAACTATGGCTACACCTTC. It translates to CSGGDRLANYGYTF.

This clone was detected once. The chain uses TRBV2 and TRBJ2-5; 11 bases match TRBD2. J gave up 0 bases and V 1 base, and 1 base lay outside the gene matches. CDR1 and CDR2 from the germline V gene are SNHLY and FYNNEI. This CDR3 spans 16 amino acids. The chain's CDR3 is CASSEVSGRDQETQYF. CDR3 sequence (DNA): TGTGCCAGCAGTGAAGTTAGCGGGAGGGACCAAGAGACCCAGTACTTC.

The V gene is TRBV7-9, the J gene TRBJ1-2, with 8 positions matching TRBD1. The V and J ends lost 4 bases and 7 bases, in that order; junction bases with no gene match: 5. The CDR3 runs 13 residues. Germline V gene lookup returns CDR1 SEHNR and CDR2 FQNEAQ (reference sequence). This CDR3 reads CASSSAGGSGYTF. In DNA form, the CDR3 reads TGTGCCAGCAGCTCCGCAGGGGGCAGTGGCTACACCTTC.

The V and J genes are TRBV5-1 and TRBJ1-4; the match to TRBD1 covers 10 bases. From germline, CDR1 is SGHRS and CDR2 YFSETQ. The CDR3 sequence is 18 residues long. The ends lost 4 bases at V and 0 bases at J; junction bases unmatched: 9. CDR3 amino acids: CASSLETGGLATNEKLFF. The CDR3 region has the DNA TGCGCCAGCAGCCTGGAGACAGGGGGCTTGGCAACTAATGAAAAACTGTTTTTT.

This clone has just one count. The rearrangement links TRBV4-2 to TRBJ2-2, with 11 bases fitting TRBD2. Germline values: CDR1 LGHNA, CDR2 YNFKEQ. The CDR3 is made up of 20 amino acids. Trimming took 4 bases from V and 3 from J; bases not matched to a gene: 16. CDR3 protein: CASSPYSGGAVGDYTGELFF. The CDR3 DNA follows: TGTGCCAGCAGCCCATATAGCGGGGGGGCCGTTGGGGACTACACCGGGGAGCTGTTTTTT.

This chain joins TRBV11-2 and TRBJ2-7; D perhaps matches TRBD2 (5 bases). Germline-derived CDR1 and CDR2 are SGHAT and FQNNGV. The CDR3 contains 15 residues. Between the trimmed V and J ends, which lost 5 bases and 3 bases, there was a span of 17 bases. The CDR3 reads CASSRTGIEGYEQYF. CDR3 sequence (DNA): TGTGCCAGCAGCCGAACGGGTATCGAGGGCTACGAGCAGTACTTC.